This is a list of T cell receptor beta chains from one sample in a study of cytomegalovirus exposure and HLA in healthy donors. Repertoires were generated with immunoSEQ multiplex PCR, while TCRdb's copy carries only in-frame clones and drops some. The top ten clones hold 1.3% of a sample with fewer than 200,000 clones, roughly 80% of them seen once. Sequenced material: PBMCs. These receptors were collected from a man aged 25-45 years in good health and CMV-seronegative. Each CDR3 is given with its conserved first and last residue. A D gene is named only where the DNA matches it firmly. A clone size is listed for some rows: how often the clone was seen (once, few, many), or a class if it is expanded.

D gene,clone size,J gene,V gene,CDR3 DNA,CDR3 protein
TRBD1,.,TRBJ2-4,TRBV28,TGTGCCAGCAGACCCGGGACAGTCAAAAACATTCAGTACTTC,CASRPGTVKNIQYF
TRBD2,.,TRBJ2-7,TRBV7-7,TGTGCTAGCAGCTTAGGGCTAGCGGGAGTGGGCGAGCAGTACTTC,CASSLGLAGVGEQYF
TRBD2,.,TRBJ2-1,TRBV13,TGTGCCAGCAGCGATACTGGGGGGGATGAGCAGTTCTTC,CASSDTGGDEQFF
TRBD2,.,TRBJ2-2,TRBV30,TGTGCCTGGAGTCAACTAGCGGCCACCGGGGAGCTGTTTTTT,CAWSQLAATGELFF
TRBD2,.,TRBJ2-5,TRBV13,TGTGCCAGCAGCTTAGCCCTCGGGACTAGCTCTCGGAAGGAGACCCAGTACTTC,CASSLALGTSSRKETQYF
TRBD1,.,TRBJ1-2,TRBV13,TGTGCCAGCAGCTCCCGGGACAGACTGAACTATGGCTACACCTTC,CASSSRDRLNYGYTF
TRBD2,.,TRBJ2-5,TRBV30,TGTGCCTGGAGATCCGGGCTAGCGGGAGTAAGCGAGACCCAGTACTTC,CAWRSGLAGVSETQYF
.,.,TRBJ1-5,TRBV4-1,TGCGCCAGCAGCCAAATTCAGGGCGGTCAGCCCCAGCATTTT,CASSQIQGGQPQHF
.,.,TRBJ2-7,TRBV7-2,TGTGCCAGCAGCCGGGGTGGTGTCGAGCAGTACTTC,CASSRGGVEQYF
TRBD2,.,TRBJ2-1,TRBV2,TGTGCCAGCAGTGTATTACTAGCGGGGTACAATGAGCAGTTCTTC,CASSVLLAGYNEQFF
.,.,TRBJ1-2,TRBV9,TGTGCCAGCAGCGCGACAGATCTCTATGGCTACACCTTC,CASSATDLYGYTF
TRBD1,.,TRBJ1-3,TRBV7-8,TGTGCCAGCAGAGGGACAGGGTACTCTGGAAACACCATATATTTT,CASRGTGYSGNTIYF
.,.,TRBJ2-7,TRBV5-1,TGCGCCAGCGGCTTGGGAGGAGGAGGGCCCTCCGAGCAGTACTTC,CASGLGGGGPSEQYF
TRBD1,.,TRBJ2-7,TRBV7-9,TGTGCCAGCAGCGCAAGTGGGACAGGGAGGTACGAGCAGTACTTC,CASSASGTGRYEQYF
.,.,TRBJ1-5,TRBV19,TGTGCCAGTAAGACCAGCGGGGGGCGTAATCAGCCCCAGCATTTT,CASKTSGGRNQPQHF
TRBD1,.,TRBJ2-5,TRBV7-3,TGTGCCAGCAGCCCGGACAGGCAAGAGACCCAGTACTTC,CASSPDRQETQYF
TRBD2,.,TRBJ2-3,TRBV10-1,TGCGCCAGCAGTGAGGCTAGCGGGGGGGCAGATACGCAGTATTTT,CASSEASGGADTQYF
TRBD1,.,TRBJ2-5,TRBV6-5,TGTGCCAGCAGTTTCCTGGGACAGGGGGCTTGGGAGACCCAGTACTTC,CASSFLGQGAWETQYF
.,few,TRBJ2-7,TRBV9,TGTGCCAGCAGCGTAGCTAGCGCGAACTACGAGCAGTACTTC,CASSVASANYEQYF
TRBD1,.,TRBJ1-6,TRBV4-1,TGCGCCAGCAGCCAGGGGCCGGGACAGGGGGATTCACCCCTCCACTTT,CASSQGPGQGDSPLHF
TRBD1,.,TRBJ2-7,TRBV4-2,TGTGCCAGCAGCCAAGGGGACAGCCGCTACGAGCAGTACTTC,CASSQGDSRYEQYF
TRBD1,.,TRBJ2-3,TRBV7-3,TGTGCCAGCAGCTCGGGACAGGGAGTAACAGATACGCAGTATTTT,CASSSGQGVTDTQYF
.,.,TRBJ2-7,TRBV7-3,TGTGCCAGCAGCTTAAGCTTAGGTCGGGGAAATAAGAATAGCTCCTACGAGCAGTACTTC,CASSLSLGRGNKNSSYEQYF
.,.,TRBJ2-7,TRBV29-1,TGCAGCGTTGTCTTGGGGGGATTCTCCTACGAGCAGTACTTC,CSVVLGGFSYEQYF
.,.,TRBJ1-4,TRBV4-3,TGCGCCAGCAGCCGTGGCAGATCTAATGAAAAACTGTTTTTT,CASSRGRSNEKLFF
TRBD2,.,TRBJ2-2,TRBV4-2,TGTGCCAGCAGCCAGGTTAGCGGGAGGGCCACCGGGGAGCTGTTTTTT,CASSQVSGRATGELFF
TRBD1,.,TRBJ1-1,TRBV10-3,TGTGCCATCAGAGCACAGGGGTCGGGGACTGAAGCTTTCTTT,CAIRAQGSGTEAFF
.,.,TRBJ2-7,TRBV7-2,TGTGCCAGCAGCTTAGCCTTGGGCCCCTACGAGCAGTACTTC,CASSLALGPYEQYF
TRBD2,.,TRBJ2-5,TRBV19,TGTGCCAGTAGCCAACGGACTAGCGGGAGGGAAGAGACCCAGTACTTC,CASSQRTSGREETQYF
.,.,TRBJ1-1,TRBV12-5,TGTGCTAGTGGTTTGGCCATTGGACAGTATATAGAAGCTTTCTTT,CASGLAIGQYIEAFF
.,.,TRBJ2-5,TRBV2,TGTGCCACCAACCTACAGGTTGGGAAGACCCAGTACTTC,CATNLQVGKTQYF
TRBD1,.,TRBJ2-2,TRBV29-1,TGCAGCGCGAGGGACAGGGGGCGATCCGGGGAGCTGTTTTTT,CSARDRGRSGELFF
.,once,TRBJ2-7,TRBV28,TGTGCCAGCAGGGGGCCAGTTGCACGCGAGCAGTACTTC,CASRGPVAREQYF
.,.,TRBJ2-5,TRBV7-2,TGTGCCAGCAGCTTAGCCGGGGTGGCCCAGTACTTC,CASSLAGVAQYF
TRBD2,few,TRBJ2-2,TRBV5-3,TGTGCCAGAATGGAGGGAACAGCGGGAGTATTAACCGGGGAGCTGTTTTTT,CARMEGTAGVLTGELFF
.,.,TRBJ1-4,TRBV4-2,TGTGCCAGCAGCCAACAGGGGTCGCCTGAAAAACTGTTTTTT,CASSQQGSPEKLFF
TRBD2,.,TRBJ2-7,TRBV4-1,TGCGCCAGCAGCCACGGACTAGCGGGGCGACGGTCCTACGAGCAGTACTTC,CASSHGLAGRRSYEQYF
TRBD2,.,TRBJ2-7,TRBV5-6,TGTGCCAGCAGCGACCTCACTAGCGTGTACTACGAGCAGTACTTC,CASSDLTSVYYEQYF
.,.,TRBJ1-1,TRBV5-6,TGTGCCAGCAGCTTGTGGGGCCAGAACACTGAAGCTTTCTTT,CASSLWGQNTEAFF
TRBD2,.,TRBJ2-1,TRBV5-1,TGCGCCAGCAGCGTGATCCCCGGGGGGGGTTACAATGAGCAGTTCTTC,CASSVIPGGGYNEQFF
TRBD2,few,TRBJ2-3,TRBV7-2,TGTGCCAGCAGCTTAGTAGCGGGGGGGGGAGATACGCAGTATTTT,CASSLVAGGGDTQYF
.,.,TRBJ2-7,TRBV15,TGTGCCACCAGCAGAGGTACTACCGGTTCGCATCTCTACGAGCAGTACTTC,CATSRGTTGSHLYEQYF
.,few,TRBJ1-3,TRBV7-9,TGTGCCAGCAGCTTAGGACAGTCTGGAAACACCATATATTTT,CASSLGQSGNTIYF
TRBD2,few,TRBJ2-3,TRBV5-1,TGCGCCAGCAGCTTGGTGGTAGCGGGACCAGACGCAGATACGCAGTATTTT,CASSLVVAGPDADTQYF
.,.,TRBJ1-5,TRBV5-1,TGCGCCAGCAGCCGGCGGGGGGGCGATCAGCCCCAGCATTTT,CASSRRGGDQPQHF
.,.,TRBJ2-3,TRBV21-1,TGTGCCAGCAGTGGTGGGGCTAGCGGGACTAGCACAGATACGCAGTATTTT,CASSGGASGTSTDTQYF